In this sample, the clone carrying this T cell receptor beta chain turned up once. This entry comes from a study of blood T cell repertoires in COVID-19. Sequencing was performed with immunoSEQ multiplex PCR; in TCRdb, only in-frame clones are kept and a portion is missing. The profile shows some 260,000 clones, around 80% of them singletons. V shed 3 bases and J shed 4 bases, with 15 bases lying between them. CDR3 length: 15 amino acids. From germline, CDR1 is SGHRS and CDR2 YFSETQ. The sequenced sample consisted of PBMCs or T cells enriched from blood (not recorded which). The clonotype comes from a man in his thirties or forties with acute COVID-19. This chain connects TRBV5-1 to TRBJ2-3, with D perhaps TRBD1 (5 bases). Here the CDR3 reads CASSSRLQGPDTQYF. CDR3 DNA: TGCGCCAGCAGCTCGAGACTGCAGGGCCCAGATACGCAGTATTTT.